A selection of T cell receptor beta chains follows, all from one sample in a study of blood T cell repertoires in COVID-19. Clones were sequenced by immunoSEQ multiplex PCR, and TCRdb holds only the in-frame ones, with some missing. The table has 250,000 to 300,000 clones, under 90% seen once; the top ten hold 2% to 2.5%. Sample: peripheral blood. The receptors were sampled from a man aged 50 to 59 with acute or convalescent COVID-19. CDR3s include the opening cysteine and the closing phenylalanine or tryptophan. The D gene is left open where the match is weak. Clone size is shown for a subset of rows, as once, few, many or a class of expanded clone.

clone_size: NA
d_call: TRBD1
j_call: TRBJ1-1
cdr3_length: 14
v_call: TRBV29-1
cdr3_nt: TGCAGCGTAATCGGGACAGGTCTCAGGACTGAAGCTTTCTTT
cdr3_aa: CSVIGTGLRTEAFF

clone_size: NA
d_call: NA
j_call: TRBJ2-1
cdr3_length: 16
v_call: TRBV27
cdr3_nt: TGTGCCAGCAGTCCCTCCCCGGGACTCAGCTACAATGAGCAGTTCTTC
cdr3_aa: CASSPSPGLSYNEQFF

clone_size: NA
d_call: NA
j_call: TRBJ2-7
cdr3_length: 15
v_call: TRBV19
cdr3_nt: TGTGCCAGTAGTATTCGGTTAGTCCCAACCTACGAGCAGTACTTC
cdr3_aa: CASSIRLVPTYEQYF

clone_size: NA
d_call: NA
j_call: TRBJ1-2
cdr3_length: 14
v_call: TRBV30
cdr3_nt: TGTGCCTGGAGACAGGGCTTCGACCTCTATGGCTACACCTTC
cdr3_aa: CAWRQGFDLYGYTF

clone_size: NA
d_call: TRBD2
j_call: TRBJ2-1
cdr3_length: 15
v_call: TRBV9
cdr3_nt: TGTGCCAGCAGCCTTTTAGCGGGGGGCTACAATGAGCAGTTCTTC
cdr3_aa: CASSLLAGGYNEQFF

clone_size: once
d_call: NA
j_call: TRBJ1-1
cdr3_length: 14
v_call: TRBV19
cdr3_nt: TGTGCCAGTAGTACGACAGCCATGAACACTGAAGCTTTCTTT
cdr3_aa: CASSTTAMNTEAFF

clone_size: NA
d_call: TRBD1
j_call: TRBJ1-2
cdr3_length: 13
v_call: TRBV29-1
cdr3_nt: TGCAGCGTAAGGGACAGTTCTAACTATGGCTACACCTTC
cdr3_aa: CSVRDSSNYGYTF

clone_size: NA
d_call: NA
j_call: TRBJ1-5
cdr3_length: 13
v_call: TRBV16
cdr3_nt: TGTGCCAGCAGCCAAAAGCAGGGCGCGCCCCAGCATTTT
cdr3_aa: CASSQKQGAPQHF

clone_size: NA
d_call: NA
j_call: TRBJ1-2
cdr3_length: 15
v_call: TRBV7-9
cdr3_nt: TGTGCCAGCAGCTTCGTAGGGGGTCAGGACTATGGCTACACCTTC
cdr3_aa: CASSFVGGQDYGYTF

clone_size: NA
d_call: NA
j_call: TRBJ1-3
cdr3_length: 15
v_call: TRBV10-2
cdr3_nt: TGCGCCAGCAGTGAGGGGTGGAGCTCTGGAAACACCATATATTTT
cdr3_aa: CASSEGWSSGNTIYF

clone_size: NA
d_call: NA
j_call: TRBJ2-5
cdr3_length: 13
v_call: TRBV4-1
cdr3_nt: TGCGCCAGCAGCCAAGGAAACACAGAGACCCAGTACTTC
cdr3_aa: CASSQGNTETQYF

clone_size: NA
d_call: NA
j_call: TRBJ1-6
cdr3_length: 15
v_call: TRBV3-1/TRBV3-2
cdr3_nt: TGTGCCAGCAGCTCCGACAGACCCAATAATTCACCCCTCCACTTT
cdr3_aa: CASSSDRPNNSPLHF

clone_size: NA
d_call: NA
j_call: TRBJ1-1
cdr3_length: 12
v_call: TRBV27
cdr3_nt: TGTGCCAGCAGCCGACCGGGCACTGAAGCTTTCTTT
cdr3_aa: CASSRPGTEAFF

clone_size: NA
d_call: NA
j_call: TRBJ1-5
cdr3_length: 18
v_call: TRBV7-8
cdr3_nt: TGTGCCAGCAGCCCCTTGGGGGCGGGAGGAGGAGGCAATCAGCCCCAGCATTTT
cdr3_aa: CASSPLGAGGGGNQPQHF

clone_size: NA
d_call: NA
j_call: TRBJ1-2
cdr3_length: 15
v_call: TRBV19
cdr3_nt: TGTGCCAGTAGTCCGGAGCATAGGAGGAACTATGGCTACATCTTC
cdr3_aa: CASSPEHRRNYGYIF

clone_size: NA
d_call: TRBD2
j_call: TRBJ2-2
cdr3_length: 17
v_call: TRBV11-2
cdr3_nt: TGTGCCAGCAGCTTACCCCTTGGACTAGGAATAACCGGGGAGCTGTTTTTT
cdr3_aa: CASSLPLGLGITGELFF

clone_size: NA
d_call: NA
j_call: TRBJ1-1
cdr3_length: 13
v_call: TRBV7-3
cdr3_nt: TGTGCCAGCAGCTTACAGCCGGAGGGGGAAGCTTTCTTT
cdr3_aa: CASSLQPEGEAFF

clone_size: once
d_call: NA
j_call: TRBJ1-4
cdr3_length: 13
v_call: TRBV5-1
cdr3_nt: TGCGCCAGCAGAGAGGGAACTAATGAAAAACTGTTTTTT
cdr3_aa: CASREGTNEKLFF

clone_size: NA
d_call: NA
j_call: TRBJ2-2
cdr3_length: 15
v_call: TRBV7-8
cdr3_nt: TGTGCCAGCAGCCCGCAGCGGGTGAACACCGGGGAGCTGTTTTTT
cdr3_aa: CASSPQRVNTGELFF

clone_size: NA
d_call: TRBD2
j_call: TRBJ2-7
cdr3_length: 16
v_call: TRBV19
cdr3_nt: TGTGCCAGTAGTAGTGGGGGCAGGACTAGCGGGAAAGAGCAGTACTTC
cdr3_aa: CASSSGGRTSGKEQYF

clone_size: NA
d_call: NA
j_call: TRBJ1-5
cdr3_length: 14
v_call: TRBV19
cdr3_nt: TGTGCCAGCACCAGGGTCTATAGCAATCAGCCCCAGCATTTT
cdr3_aa: CASTRVYSNQPQHF

clone_size: once
d_call: TRBD2
j_call: TRBJ2-7
cdr3_length: 14
v_call: TRBV10-3
cdr3_nt: TGTGCCATCAGGGGGACTAGCAGCCCCTACGAGCAGTACTTC
cdr3_aa: CAIRGTSSPYEQYF

clone_size: NA
d_call: TRBD1
j_call: TRBJ1-2
cdr3_length: 15
v_call: TRBV7-2
cdr3_nt: TGTGCCAGCAGCTCGACAGGGCCTCGGGACTATGGCTACACCTTC
cdr3_aa: CASSSTGPRDYGYTF

clone_size: NA
d_call: TRBD2
j_call: TRBJ2-1
cdr3_length: 15
v_call: TRBV29-1
cdr3_nt: TGCAGCGTTGACCGCGGGACTAGCGGTTACAATGAGCAGTTCTTC
cdr3_aa: CSVDRGTSGYNEQFF

clone_size: NA
d_call: TRBD2
j_call: TRBJ2-7
cdr3_length: 14
v_call: TRBV24-1
cdr3_nt: TGTGCCACCAGTGACGGGGGGGCCCGGAACGAGCAGTACTTC
cdr3_aa: CATSDGGARNEQYF

clone_size: NA
d_call: TRBD1
j_call: TRBJ1-1
cdr3_length: 15
v_call: TRBV3-1/TRBV3-2
cdr3_nt: TGTGCCAGCAGCCATTCGGGACAGGGTCACACTGAAGCTTTCTTT
cdr3_aa: CASSHSGQGHTEAFF

clone_size: NA
d_call: NA
j_call: TRBJ2-1
cdr3_length: 15
v_call: TRBV14
cdr3_nt: TGTGCCAGCAGCCAAATAACCAAAAGCAGGGGAGAGCAGTTCTTC
cdr3_aa: CASSQITKSRGEQFF

clone_size: NA
d_call: NA
j_call: TRBJ2-2
cdr3_length: 12
v_call: TRBV5-6
cdr3_nt: TGTGCCAGCAGCCGGTTCACCGGGGAGCTGTTTTTT
cdr3_aa: CASSRFTGELFF

clone_size: NA
d_call: NA
j_call: TRBJ2-7
cdr3_length: 16
v_call: TRBV7-9
cdr3_nt: TGTGCCAGCAGCGTGACAGGACAACGGATGGCCTACGAGCAGTACTTC
cdr3_aa: CASSVTGQRMAYEQYF

clone_size: NA
d_call: NA
j_call: TRBJ1-4
cdr3_length: 15
v_call: TRBV5-5
cdr3_nt: TGTGCCAGCACCGTCACGGCAGGGTTGGGCGAAAAACTGTTTTTT
cdr3_aa: CASTVTAGLGEKLFF

clone_size: NA
d_call: NA
j_call: TRBJ1-2
cdr3_length: 13
v_call: TRBV12-3/TRBV12-4
cdr3_nt: TGTGCCAGCAGTTTACGGGGGGACATTGGCTACACCTTC
cdr3_aa: CASSLRGDIGYTF

clone_size: NA
d_call: TRBD1
j_call: TRBJ2-7
cdr3_length: 15
v_call: TRBV7-9
cdr3_nt: TGTGCCAGCAGCTTACCAGGGGGCGCGGCCTACGAGCAGTACTTC
cdr3_aa: CASSLPGGAAYEQYF

clone_size: NA
d_call: NA
j_call: TRBJ1-2
cdr3_length: 14
v_call: TRBV5-1
cdr3_nt: TGCGCCAGCAGCTTCGGGTCAGCGAACTATGGCTACACCTTC
cdr3_aa: CASSFGSANYGYTF

clone_size: NA
d_call: NA
j_call: TRBJ1-6
cdr3_length: 14
v_call: TRBV6-6
cdr3_nt: TGTGCCAGCAGTTACTCGGGGCAAGGGTCACCCCTCCACTTT
cdr3_aa: CASSYSGQGSPLHF

clone_size: NA
d_call: TRBD2
j_call: TRBJ2-1
cdr3_length: 16
v_call: TRBV9
cdr3_nt: TGTGCCAGCAGCGTAGTTCTTGCGGGGGCCTACAATGAGCAGTTCTTC
cdr3_aa: CASSVVLAGAYNEQFF

clone_size: once
d_call: NA
j_call: TRBJ1-2
cdr3_length: 13
v_call: TRBV3-1/TRBV3-2
cdr3_nt: TGTGCCAGCAGCCAACGGGTGAACTATGGCTACACCTTC
cdr3_aa: CASSQRVNYGYTF

clone_size: NA
d_call: NA
j_call: TRBJ2-3
cdr3_length: 16
v_call: TRBV6-2/TRBV6-3
cdr3_nt: TGTGCCAGCATCCCCAGACTACCCTTGATCACAGATACGCAGTATTTT
cdr3_aa: CASIPRLPLITDTQYF

clone_size: NA
d_call: NA
j_call: TRBJ1-5
cdr3_length: 16
v_call: TRBV30
cdr3_nt: TGTGCCTGGAGTGCCAACAGGGTAGGGGCCAATCAGCCCCAGCATTTT
cdr3_aa: CAWSANRVGANQPQHF

clone_size: NA
d_call: NA
j_call: TRBJ1-5
cdr3_length: 18
v_call: TRBV21-1
cdr3_nt: TGTGCCAGCAGCAAATTAAAGGGCCGTATAGGAGGGGATCAGCCCCAGCATTTT
cdr3_aa: CASSKLKGRIGGDQPQHF

clone_size: NA
d_call: TRBD2
j_call: TRBJ2-2
cdr3_length: 16
v_call: TRBV4-1
cdr3_nt: TGCGCCAGCAGCCAAGAGGGGGGGATACACACCGGGGAGCTGTTTTTT
cdr3_aa: CASSQEGGIHTGELFF

clone_size: NA
d_call: TRBD1
j_call: TRBJ2-3
cdr3_length: 16
v_call: TRBV24-1
cdr3_nt: TGTGCCACCAGTGATTCTCCGGGACAGGGGCCAGATACGCAGTATTTT
cdr3_aa: CATSDSPGQGPDTQYF

clone_size: NA
d_call: NA
j_call: TRBJ2-1
cdr3_length: 13
v_call: TRBV10-3
cdr3_nt: TGTGCCATCAGTGATCCCAAGGACTTCTCGCAGTTCTTC
cdr3_aa: CAISDPKDFSQFF

clone_size: NA
d_call: TRBD1
j_call: TRBJ1-5
cdr3_length: 18
v_call: TRBV7-8
cdr3_nt: TGTGCCAGCAGCTTAGAATCGGCAGGGGGGTATAGCAATCAGCCCCAGCATTTT
cdr3_aa: CASSLESAGGYSNQPQHF

clone_size: NA
d_call: NA
j_call: TRBJ1-5
cdr3_length: 18
v_call: TRBV19
cdr3_nt: TGTGCCAGTAGTATGCCAAGGGCAGGGCTGTATAGCAATCAGCCCCAGCATTTT
cdr3_aa: CASSMPRAGLYSNQPQHF

clone_size: NA
d_call: TRBD1
j_call: TRBJ2-5
cdr3_length: 14
v_call: TRBV10-3
cdr3_nt: TGTGCCATCAGTACCGGGACAGGGGAAGAGACCCAGTACTTC
cdr3_aa: CAISTGTGEETQYF

clone_size: NA
d_call: NA
j_call: TRBJ2-5
cdr3_length: 13
v_call: TRBV19
cdr3_nt: TGTGCCAGTAGCTTAACCCAGGCGGAGACCCAGTACTTC
cdr3_aa: CASSLTQAETQYF

clone_size: NA
d_call: NA
j_call: TRBJ1-5
cdr3_length: 14
v_call: TRBV19
cdr3_nt: TGTGCCAGTAGCCGGTTGTACGGCAATCAGCCCCAGCATTTT
cdr3_aa: CASSRLYGNQPQHF

clone_size: NA
d_call: TRBD1
j_call: TRBJ2-4
cdr3_length: 13
v_call: TRBV19
cdr3_nt: TGTGCCAGTTCGCCAGGGGGTATTGACATTCAGTACTTC
cdr3_aa: CASSPGGIDIQYF

clone_size: NA
d_call: TRBD2
j_call: TRBJ2-5
cdr3_length: 15
v_call: TRBV6-5
cdr3_nt: TGTGCCAGCAGTTCTAGCGGGGGACACCAAGAGACCCAGTACTTC
cdr3_aa: CASSSSGGHQETQYF

clone_size: few
d_call: NA
j_call: TRBJ2-7
cdr3_length: 17
v_call: TRBV3-1/TRBV3-2
cdr3_nt: TGTGCCAGCAGCCAAGGGAACACGATCCGGGGTACCTACGAGCAGTACTTC
cdr3_aa: CASSQGNTIRGTYEQYF

clone_size: NA
d_call: NA
j_call: TRBJ2-1
cdr3_length: 15
v_call: TRBV28
cdr3_nt: TGTGCCAGCAGCACTACGGGACTGATATACAATGAGCAGTTCTTC
cdr3_aa: CASSTTGLIYNEQFF

clone_size: NA
d_call: NA
j_call: TRBJ2-5
cdr3_length: 16
v_call: TRBV5-1
cdr3_nt: TGCGCCAGCAGCTTGGGCGGCAGTAACCTACAAGAGACCCAGTACTTC
cdr3_aa: CASSLGGSNLQETQYF

clone_size: NA
d_call: NA
j_call: TRBJ1-2
cdr3_length: 10
v_call: TRBV19
cdr3_nt: TGTGCCAGTAGAGCGGGAGGCTACACCTTC
cdr3_aa: CASRAGGYTF

clone_size: NA
d_call: TRBD2
j_call: TRBJ2-1
cdr3_length: 14
v_call: TRBV10-2
cdr3_nt: TGCGCCACGTTAGGGGTAGCGGGCTACAATGAGCAGTTCTTC
cdr3_aa: CATLGVAGYNEQFF

clone_size: NA
d_call: NA
j_call: TRBJ1-3
cdr3_length: 17
v_call: TRBV7-9
cdr3_nt: TGTGCCAGCAGCTCGACAGGTTTACTTGGCTCTGGAAACACCATATATTTT
cdr3_aa: CASSSTGLLGSGNTIYF

clone_size: NA
d_call: NA
j_call: TRBJ1-1
cdr3_length: 12
v_call: TRBV6-7
cdr3_nt: TGTGCCAGCAGTGAGCCGGGTCCTGAAGCTTTCTTT
cdr3_aa: CASSEPGPEAFF

clone_size: NA
d_call: NA
j_call: TRBJ1-1
cdr3_length: 14
v_call: TRBV30
cdr3_nt: TGTGCCTGGAGTGCACAGATCATGAACACTGAAGCTTTCTTT
cdr3_aa: CAWSAQIMNTEAFF

clone_size: once
d_call: NA
j_call: TRBJ1-2
cdr3_length: 13
v_call: TRBV7-9
cdr3_nt: TGTGCCAGCATCCTAGAGGGTTCCTATGGCTACACCTTC
cdr3_aa: CASILEGSYGYTF

clone_size: NA
d_call: TRBD1
j_call: TRBJ2-2
cdr3_length: 16
v_call: TRBV18
cdr3_nt: TGTGCCAGCTCACCCAACCCGGGACAGGCTGGCGGGGAGCTGTTTTTT
cdr3_aa: CASSPNPGQAGGELFF